Included here is one T cell receptor beta chain sequence, with context. Its specificity is not known. The CDR3 runs to 16 residues. V shed 4 bases and J 5 bases; nucleotides not matched to a gene: 7. Germline V gives CDR1 SGDLS, CDR2 YYNGEE. Measured with immunoSEQ multiplex PCR; TCRdb has only the in-frame clones, and not every one. Of 2 million to 2.5 million clones listed, around 95% were seen once; the top ten hold approximately 0.13%. The data belong to a study of shared clonotypes between healthy human individuals. Turning to the study itself: CD4 naive cells filled three plates per donor, CD4 memory three, CD8 naive two and CD8 memory one.

Study findings and constraints: Sequencing depth was expected to influence donor clonotype sharing.

Investigators divided CD4+ cells into CD45RA+ naive and CD45RA-negative memory subsets. The chain employs TRBV9 and TRBJ2-3, with 13 bases matching TRBD2. The sequence derives from a young man in good health. The specimen sequenced was naive CD4+ T cells sorted from blood. Regarding subset: CD45RA+ positively selected. The CDR3 coding sequence is TGTGCCAGCAGCCCCAAACTAGCGGGAGGGATAGATACGCAGTATTTT. This codes for CASSPKLAGGIDTQYF.